This TCR beta chain is from a study of OX40 agonist ivuxolimab in advanced cancers. Only in-frame clones appear in the TCRdb table, and some are missing; sequencing was by immunoSEQ multiplex PCR. This repertoire shows about 94,000 clones, around nine tenths found once; its top ten account for 0.7% to 0.95%. The V gene's germline CDR1 is MNHNY and CDR2 SVGAGI (reference sequence). Deletions cut 6 bases from V and 2 bases from J, with 16 bases between. The CDR3 length is 15 residues. The J gene is TRBJ2-5, the V gene TRBV6-6; D gene unclear. The clonotype originates from an adult with an advanced solid tumor such as melanoma, head and neck, liver or kidney cancer. The sample was CD4+ or CD8+ T cells sorted from blood, taken in a trial of the OX40 agonist ivuxolimab. This chain's CDR3 is CASRRDTRKQETQYF. CDR3 sequence (DNA): TGTGCCAGCAGGCGCGACACCCGGAAACAAGAGACCCAGTACTTC.